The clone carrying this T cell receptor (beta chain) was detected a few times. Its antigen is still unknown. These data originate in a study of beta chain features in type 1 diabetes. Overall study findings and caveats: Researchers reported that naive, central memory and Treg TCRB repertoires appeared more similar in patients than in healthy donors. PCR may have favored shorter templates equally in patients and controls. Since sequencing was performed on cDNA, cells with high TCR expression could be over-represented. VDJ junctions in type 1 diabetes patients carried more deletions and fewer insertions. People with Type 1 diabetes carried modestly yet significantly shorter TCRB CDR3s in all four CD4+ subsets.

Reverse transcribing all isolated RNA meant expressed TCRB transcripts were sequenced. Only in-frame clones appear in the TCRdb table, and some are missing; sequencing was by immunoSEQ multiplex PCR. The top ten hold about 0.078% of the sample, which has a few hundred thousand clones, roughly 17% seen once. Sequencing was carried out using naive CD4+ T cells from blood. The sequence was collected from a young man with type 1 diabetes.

The CDR3 region is CASSFSINTEAFF. CDR3 coding DNA: TGTGCCAGCAGCTTCTCGATAAACACTGAAGCTTTCTTT. This chain joins TRBV11-1 and TRBJ1-1, with D unclear. CDR3 length equals 13 residues. Trimming shortened V by 3 bases and J by 2 bases, and 7 bases separated the two germline ends. CDR1 and CDR2 (germline): SGHAT, FQDESV (reference sequence).